This TCR beta chain was recovered during a study of cytomegalovirus exposure and HLA in healthy donors. Overall study: There were 90 million to 130 million unique TCR beta sequences, drawn from approximately 190 million T cells, in an earlier analysis.

Findings and caveats of the study: Per a later analysis, 18,000 or so TCR beta sequences showed association with HLA alleles at 0.05 false discovery rate.

The CDR3 totals 15 residues. The V and J ends lost 0 bases and 4 bases, in that order; junction bases with no gene match: 6. The germline CDR1 and CDR2 sequences are SGHKS and YYEKEE (reference sequence). PCR involved 60 Vbeta and 13 Jbeta primers. TCRdb keeps only in-frame clones here, not all; method: immunoSEQ multiplex PCR. This sample has roughly 120,000 clones, with about 10% found just once. Notes on this clone: Its antigen remains unknown.

J is TRBJ1-2 and V is TRBV5-5; 7 bases agree with TRBD1. Sample: PBMCs. The clonotype originates from a man aged 25 to 40 in good health and CMV-seronegative. CDR3 amino acids: CASSLGGGGGYGYTF. CDR3 coding DNA: TGTGCCAGCAGCTTGGGCGGAGGGGGCGGCTATGGCTACACCTTC.